This TCR beta chain was observed in a study of T cells in Graves' hyperthyroidism and ophthalmopathy. TCR beta CDR3 region amplification was performed from RNA transcripts. The primer set for the first-round RT-PCR of the TCR CDR3 was HTBI. TCRdb reprocessed the multiplex PCR reads with MiXCR, giving one entry per CDR3 protein. The table includes approximately 420,000 distinct CDR3 sequences, roughly an eighth detected once. J was trimmed by 3 bases and V by 7 bases; bases with no gene match: 4. This CDR3 has 14 residues. Germline loops: CDR1 MNHNS, CDR2 SASEGT. This clonotype was seen ten or more times.

This clonotype was sampled from a woman younger than 35 with Graves' hyperthyroidism. The chain joins TRBV6-1 to TRBJ2-3; 10 bases agree with TRBD2. Sequencing input: blood. CDR3 sequence reads: CASMGLAFTDTQYF. The CDR3, as DNA: TGTGCCAGCATGGGACTAGCGTTTACAGATACGCAGTATTTT.